The 12 T cell receptor beta chains below come from one sample, sequenced in a study of T cell responses to AZD1222 COVID-19 vaccine. Data came from immunoSEQ multiplex PCR; TCRdb stores just in-frame clones and leaves some out. The table includes about 150,000 clones, about 93% detected once. Sample: peripheral blood, taken on day 0 of AZD1222 vaccination. These receptors came from an adult in good health.

The gene calls are TRBV27 and TRBJ2-7, with D perhaps TRBD2 (5 bases). V was trimmed by 7 bases and J by 3 bases, leaving 22 bases between them. The CDR3 extends over 16 amino acids. CDR1 and CDR2 from the germline V gene are MNHEY and SMNVEV (reference sequence). CDR3 in DNA: TGTGCCAGCATCAACCGCGGGCCGTCGGGATACTACGAGCAGTACTTC. It codes for CASINRGPSGYYEQYF.

This clone showed up just once. The gene calls are TRBV2 and TRBJ2-7; D is perhaps TRBD1 (6 bases). The V end was cut by 4 bases, the J end by 5 bases, with 9 bases between. The CDR3 contains 12 residues. Germline CDR1 and CDR2: SNHLY and FYNNEI. The CDR3: CASSGWTDEQYF. The CDR3 nucleotides read TGTGCCAGCAGTGGATGGACAGACGAGCAGTACTTC.

DNA of the CDR3: TGTGCCAGCTCACGACAGGGTGCGGAGACCCAGTACTTC. Translating it yields CASSRQGAETQYF. The chain employs TRBV18 and TRBJ2-5; 7 bases map to TRBD1. Trimming cost V 4 bases and J 5 bases; bases outside gene matches: 4. The CDR3 loop spans 13 amino acids. Germline V gives CDR1 KGHSH, CDR2 LQKENI.

This clone was observed once. This chain connects TRBV11-2 to TRBJ2-2, with D possibly matching TRBD2 (5 bases). Trimming shortened V by 8 bases and J by 1 base, and 11 bases separated the two germline ends. This CDR3 has 14 residues. The V gene's germline CDR1 is SGHAT and CDR2 FQNNGV. CDR3 DNA: TGTGCCAGCTGGGGAGCGGAGAACACCGGGGAGCTGTTTTTT. Translating gives CASWGAENTGELFF. The full variable domain, its missing parts supplied by reference TRBV11-2 and TRBJ2-2, is EAGVAQSPRYKIIEKRQSVAFWCNPISGHATLYWYQQILGQGPKLLIQFQNNGVVDDSQLPKDRFSAERLKGVDSTLKIQPAKLEDSAVYLCASWGAENTGELFFGEGSRLTVL.

The rearrangement joins TRBV18 to TRBJ1-5; D unresolved. The germline CDR1 and CDR2 sequences are KGHSH and LQKENI. This CDR3 contains 16 residues. V lost 1 base and J 1 base, leaving 11 bases between the germline ends. The CDR3 DNA is TGTGCCAGCTCACCACAGGGCCCCGCGAGCAATCAGCCCCAGCATTTT. Protein: CASSPQGPASNQPQHF.

The chain recombines TRBV11-1 with TRBJ2-7; TRBD2 aligns across 7 bases. J gave up 2 bases and V 3 bases, and 4 bases lay outside the gene matches. The CDR3 has 14 amino acids. Germline V gene lookup returns CDR1 SGHAT and CDR2 FQDESV (reference sequence). CDR3 protein: CASSFNGLAYEQYF. CDR3 bases: TGTGCCAGCAGCTTCAACGGACTAGCCTACGAGCAGTACTTC.

V is TRBV12-3 or TRBV12-4 and J is TRBJ1-1; D may be TRBD1 (5 bases). The CDR3 sequence is 13 residues long. V was pared by 3 bases and J by 3 bases, with 8 bases between. CDR3 loop: CASSFLGHTEAFF. CDR3 DNA sequence: TGTGCCAGCAGTTTTTTGGGGCACACTGAAGCTTTCTTT.

The chain combines TRBV3-1 (or the pseudogene TRBV3-2) with TRBJ2-1; a weak D match, TRBD1 (7 bases). CDR3 size: 18 residues. Germline CDR1 is LGHDT and CDR2 is YNNKEL (reference sequence). V lost 2 bases and J 0 bases, leaving 17 bases between the germline ends. CDR3: CASSQPGGGLFSYNEQFF. As DNA, the CDR3 is TGTGCCAGCAGCCAACCAGGAGGGGGCCTTTTCTCCTACAATGAGCAGTTCTTC.

A remark on this clone: One end of the junction fails to match germline, which may point to a read error. The chain employs TRBV7-7 and TRBJ2-1; 9 bases are a match to TRBD2. Germline V CDR1 and CDR2: SSHAT, FNYEAQ (reference sequence). This CDR3 contains 16 residues. This chain's CDR3 is CASSQGAGGLYNEQFF. CDR3 nucleotide sequence: TGTGCTAGCAGCCAGGGAGCGGGAGGTCTCTACAATGAGCAGTTCTTC.

The rearrangement uses TRBV9 and TRBJ1-4; D perhaps matches TRBD1 (6 bases). This CDR3 has 15 amino acids. Germline V gene sequence: CDR1 SGDLS, CDR2 YYNGEE. V lost 0 bases to trimming and J lost 3 bases, with 9 bases between them. The DNA of the CDR3 is TGTGCCAGCAGCGTAGTTGGGGGCTCTAATGAAAAACTGTTTTTT. Its protein is CASSVVGGSNEKLFF.

The chain couples TRBV19 to TRBJ2-5; TRBD2 matches at 8 bases. Germline V gene data show CDR1 as LNHDA and CDR2 as SQIVND (reference sequence). With 5 bases clipped from V and 2 bases from J, the junction kept 4 bases outside the gene matches. The CDR3 runs to 14 residues. CDR3 sequence (DNA): TGTGCCAGTAGTGTCGGGAGGGGGCAAGAGACCCAGTACTTC. It translates to CASSVGRGQETQYF. Drawing the rest from reference TRBV19 and TRBJ2-5, the complete variable domain is DGGITQSPKYLFRKEGQNVTLSCEQNLNHDAMYWYRQDPGQGLRLIYYSQIVNDFQKGDIAEGYSVSREKKESFPLTVTSAQKNPTAFYLCASSVGRGQETQYFGPGTRLLVL.

This rearrangement joins TRBV6-5 to TRBJ1-4; 7 bases match TRBD1. The CDR3 covers 15 residues. The germline V gene encodes CDR1 MNHEY and CDR2 SVGAGI. The trim removed 8 bases at V and 6 bases at J, leaving 12 bases unmatched. The CDR3 sequence: CASLPREGAHEKLFF. CDR3 in DNA: TGTGCCAGCCTCCCGCGCGAGGGGGCACATGAAAAACTGTTTTTT.